The 9 T cell receptor beta chains given below trace back to one sample, sequenced in a study of T-cell memory formation after mild COVID-19. TCRdb redid the calling of the 5' RACE reads with MiXCR, one entry per CDR3 protein. The table lists 100,000 to 150,000 distinct CDR3 sequences, about 18% of them singletons, with about 5% in the top ten. Sequenced material: PBMCs or a T cell subset sorted from them (not recorded which). The receptor set was obtained from a man aged 18-30 years who had mild COVID-19 (a few samples of this study predate the infection). Cell type and time point are not known.

This clonotype was seen repeatedly, ten times or more. The J gene is TRBJ1-5, the V gene TRBV4-1; no firm D call. The CDR3 runs to 14 residues. Germline-derived CDR1 and CDR2 are MGHRA and YSYEKL. With 1 base removed from V and 4 bases from J, the gap between germline ends came to 8 bases. CDR3 loop: CASSQGVENQPQHF. The CDR3 coding sequence is TGCGCCAGCAGCCAAGGAGTGGAGAATCAGCCCCAGCATTTT.

This clonotype was counted many times. The rearrangement joins TRBV12-3 or TRBV12-4 to TRBJ1-1, with a weak D call TRBD1 (5 bases). V lost 9 bases to trimming and J lost 4 bases, with 27 bases between them. This CDR3 region has 17 residues. The CDR3 bases are TGTGCCAGTGCTTCCGGGACGTGGTTTCAACAAAGCACTGAAGCTTTCTTT. Its protein product is CASASGTWFQQSTEAFF.

This clonotype was seen many times. V is TRBV5-4 and J is TRBJ2-3; maybe TRBD2 (5 bases). The CDR3 runs to 15 residues. Looked up from germline, CDR1 is SGHNT and CDR2 is YYREEE (reference sequence). V lost 0 bases and J lost 1, with 9 bases in between. The CDR3 sequence: CASSLALRGTDTQYF. The CDR3, as DNA: TGTGCCAGCAGCTTGGCCCTGCGGGGCACAGATACGCAGTATTTT.

The sample holds a few counts of this clonotype. J is TRBJ2-7 and V is TRBV21-1; TRBD1, the table's D call, was not compared with the DNA. TRBV21-1 is a listed pseudogene. The CDR3 is made up of 16 amino acids. The CDR3 loop is CASSPRDRGLRPEQYF. DNA of the CDR3: TGTGCCAGCAGCCCCCGGGACAGGGGGCTAAGACCCGAGCAGTACTTC.

In its sample, this clonotype was seen a few times. V is TRBV7-2 and J is TRBJ2-1; 8 nucleotides match TRBD2. CDR3 length: 15 residues. CDR1 and CDR2 (germline): SGHTA, FQGNSA. Losses at the gene ends were 5 bases for V and 4 bases for J; bases not matched to a gene: 7. The CDR3 DNA is TGTGCCAGCAGCCCTGAGCTAGCGGGTTACAATGAGCAGTTCTTC. Translation gives CASSPELAGYNEQFF.

The sample holds a few counts of this clonotype. This sequence joins TRBV5-6 and TRBJ2-1, with TRBD2 matching 9 bases. The CDR3 extends over 14 amino acids. With 3 bases clipped from V and 7 bases from J, the junction kept 5 bases outside the gene matches. Germline V gene lookup returns CDR1 SGHDT and CDR2 YYEEEE. The CDR3 DNA sequence: TGTGCCAGCAGCTCGGGACTAGCAGCGAATGAGCAGTTCTTC. As protein: CASSSGLAANEQFF. Full variable domain (remainder filled in from reference TRBV5-6 and TRBJ2-1): DAGVTQSPTHLIKTRGQQVTLRCSPKSGHDTVSWYQQALGQGPQFIFQYYEEEERQRGNFPDRFSGHQFPNYSSELNVNALLLGDSALYLCASSSGLAANEQFFGPGTRLTVL.

In this sample, this clonotype turned up a few times. The chain couples TRBV20-1 to TRBJ2-5; D could derive from TRBD1 or TRBD2 (5 bases each). Germline CDR1 is DFQATT and CDR2 is SNEGSKA (reference sequence). The CDR3 runs to 13 residues. Trimming took off 6 bases at V and 1 base at J, with 12 bases between the two ends. The CDR3 DNA sequence: TGCAGTGCCCCTGGGGCGGGCCAAGAGACCCAGTACTTC. Amino acids: CSAPGAGQETQYF.

This clonotype was seen more than once but under ten times. The J gene is TRBJ2-3, the V gene TRBV5-1; D may correspond to TRBD1 or TRBD2 (6 bases each). The CDR3 length is 14 residues. Trimming shortened V by 1 base and J by 4 bases, and 10 bases separated the two germline ends. CDR1 is SGHRS, CDR2 YFSETQ, per germline. The chain's CDR3 is CASSLMGGADTQYF. For the CDR3, the DNA is TGCGCCAGCAGCTTGATGGGGGGCGCAGATACGCAGTATTTT.

This clonotype was detected a few times. V is TRBV4-1 and J is TRBJ2-5, with 9 bases lining up with TRBD1. V was clipped by 3 bases and J by 5 bases; unmatched bases: 10. The germline V gene has CDR1 MGHRA and CDR2 YSYEKL. This CDR3 is 16 amino acids long. The CDR3 region is CASSQGNRGRVETQYF. The CDR3 nucleotides are TGCGCCAGCAGCCAGGGAAACAGGGGGCGCGTGGAGACCCAGTACTTC.